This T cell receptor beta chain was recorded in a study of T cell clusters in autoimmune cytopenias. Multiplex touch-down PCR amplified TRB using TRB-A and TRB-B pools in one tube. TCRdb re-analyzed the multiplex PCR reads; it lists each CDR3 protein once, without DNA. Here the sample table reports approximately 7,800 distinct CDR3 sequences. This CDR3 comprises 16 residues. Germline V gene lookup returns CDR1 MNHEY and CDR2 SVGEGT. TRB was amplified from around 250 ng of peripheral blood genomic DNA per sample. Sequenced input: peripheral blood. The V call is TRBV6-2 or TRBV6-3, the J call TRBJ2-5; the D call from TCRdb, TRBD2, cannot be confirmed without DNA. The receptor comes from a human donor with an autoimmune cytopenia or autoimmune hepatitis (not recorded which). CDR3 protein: CASSYLRLSLQETQYF.